A selection of T cell receptor beta chains follows, all from one sample in a study of blood T cell repertoires in COVID-19. TCRdb's copy holds only in-frame clones and misses some; the assay was immunoSEQ multiplex PCR. The sample lists 250,000 to 400,000 clones, around 88% occurring once. Specimen: peripheral blood. These receptors originate from a woman in her twenties or thirties with COVID-19, enrolled during active disease. Each CDR3 is given with its conserved first and last residue. Fields, in order: J gene, V gene, D gene, clone size, CDR3 protein, CDR3 DNA. The D gene is left open where the match is weak. Rows give clone size only sometimes, using once, few, many, or a class for an expanded clone.

>TRBJ1-5|TRBV2|TRBD1|NA
CASTLTRTGDVPQHF
TGTGCCAGCACCTTAACGAGGACAGGGGATGTCCCCCAGCATTTT
>TRBJ2-1|TRBV9|TRBD2|once
CASSPPGLVFGEQFF
TGTGCCAGCAGCCCACCAGGACTAGTGTTCGGTGAGCAGTTCTTC
>TRBJ1-5|TRBV30|TRBD1|NA
CAWSFRTGGNDQPQHF
TGTGCCTGGAGTTTTAGGACAGGGGGCAACGATCAGCCCCAGCATTTT
>TRBJ1-2|TRBV5-1|TRBD1|NA
CASSLTGGHYGYTF
TGCGCCAGCAGCCTTACAGGGGGCCACTATGGCTACACCTTC
>TRBJ1-1|TRBV6-5|TRBD1|once
CASSLRQGAGTEAFF
TGTGCCAGCAGCCTTAGACAGGGGGCCGGCACTGAAGCTTTCTTT
>TRBJ1-5|TRBV6-5|TRBD1|NA
CASSRQGAGNQPQHF
TGTGCCAGCAGTCGACAGGGGGCCGGCAATCAGCCCCAGCATTTT
>TRBJ2-6|TRBV13|NA|NA
CASGGRGSGANVLTF
TGTGCCAGCGGCGGCCGGGGGTCTGGGGCCAACGTCCTGACTTTC
>TRBJ1-4|TRBV7-9|NA|NA
CASSSRTSNEKLFF
TGTGCCAGCAGCTCACGGACATCGAATGAAAAACTGTTTTTT
>TRBJ1-2|TRBV12-3/TRBV12-4|NA|NA
CASSAGRIYGYTF
TGTGCCAGCAGCGCGGGACGGATCTATGGCTACACCTTC
>TRBJ2-1|TRBV19|NA|NA
CASSPQINEQFF
TGTGCCAGTAGTCCCCAGATAAATGAGCAGTTCTTC
>TRBJ2-2|TRBV6-6|NA|NA
CASSYAGNRGTGELFF
TGTGCCAGCAGTTACGCCGGGAACCGAGGCACCGGGGAGCTGTTTTTT
>TRBJ2-1|TRBV11-2|TRBD1|NA
CASSLTGQRNNEQFF
TGTGCCAGCAGCTTAACGGGACAGCGCAACAATGAGCAGTTCTTC
>TRBJ2-7|TRBV5-4|NA|NA
CASSLGGRYYEQYF
TGTGCCAGCAGCTTGGGGGGCAGGTACTACGAGCAGTACTTC
>TRBJ1-2|TRBV27|TRBD1|NA
CASSLGTGLSGYTF
TGTGCCAGCAGTCTGGGGACAGGGCTTAGTGGCTACACCTTC
>TRBJ1-1|TRBV7-6|NA|NA
CASSLKRGRARGTEAFF
TGTGCCAGCAGCCTCAAAAGGGGGAGGGCGCGTGGCACTGAAGCTTTCTTT
>TRBJ2-1|TRBV7-9|TRBD2|NA
CASSLRASGGFDEQFF
TGTGCCAGCAGCTTGCGGGCTAGCGGGGGTTTCGATGAGCAGTTCTTC
>TRBJ2-3|TRBV2|TRBD2|NA
CASRRGLAGDADTQYF
TGTGCCAGCAGGAGGGGGTTAGCGGGGGATGCAGATACGCAGTATTTT
>TRBJ1-2|TRBV6-5|NA|NA
CASRVGAENYGYTF
TGTGCCAGCAGGGTGGGGGCGGAAAACTATGGCTACACCTTC
>TRBJ1-1|TRBV6-1|NA|once
CASSEEGAEAFF
TGTGCCAGCAGTGAAGAGGGGGCTGAAGCTTTCTTT
>TRBJ2-2|TRBV7-3|TRBD1|NA
CASSLSLDRVINTGELFF
TGTGCCAGCAGCTTGAGTTTGGACAGGGTCATTAACACCGGGGAGCTGTTTTTT
>TRBJ2-2|TRBV29-1|NA|NA
CSVEVSTGEGTGELFF
TGCAGCGTTGAGGTTTCCACGGGAGAGGGCACCGGGGAGCTGTTTTTT
>TRBJ2-2|TRBV2|TRBD2|few
CASSLAGGGTGELFF
TGTGCCAGCAGCCTAGCGGGGGGCGGGACCGGGGAGCTGTTTTTT
>TRBJ1-5|TRBV19|NA|NA
CASRGDFNQPQHF
TGTGCCAGTAGAGGGGATTTCAATCAGCCCCAGCATTTT
>TRBJ1-2|TRBV27|NA|few
CASSLSQGRGYTF
TGTGCCAGCAGTTTATCGCAGGGTCGCGGCTACACCTTC
>TRBJ1-2|TRBV28|NA|once
CASSLATATYGYTF
TGTGCCAGCAGTTTAGCGACAGCTACCTATGGCTACACCTTC
>TRBJ2-1|TRBV6-5|TRBD1|NA
CASSQTGTYNEQFF
TGTGCCAGCAGCCAGACAGGGACCTACAATGAGCAGTTCTTC
>TRBJ2-1|TRBV27|NA|NA
CASSFSVDSYNEQFF
TGTGCCAGCAGTTTTTCCGTCGACAGTTACAATGAGCAGTTCTTC
>TRBJ1-3|TRBV19|NA|NA
CASSRRSSGNTIYF
TGTGCCAGTAGTAGACGGAGCTCTGGAAACACCATATATTTT
>TRBJ2-2|TRBV19|NA|NA
CASSITGLTGELFF
TGTGCCAGTAGTATTACAGGGTTAACCGGGGAGCTGTTTTTT
>TRBJ2-3|TRBV3-1/TRBV3-2|TRBD1|NA
CASSPGQGSVTDTQYF
TGTGCCAGCAGCCCTGGACAGGGGAGTGTCACAGATACGCAGTATTTT
>TRBJ1-5|TRBV19|NA|NA
CALRAGVHQPQHF
TGTGCCCTCCGCGCCGGGGTCCATCAGCCCCAGCATTTT
>TRBJ1-5|TRBV28|NA|few
CASSGGGGNQPQHF
TGTGCCAGCAGTGGAGGGGGGGGCAATCAGCCCCAGCATTTT
>TRBJ2-1|TRBV27|TRBD2|few
CASSSGSGGLYNEQFF
TGTGCCAGCAGTTCAGGTAGCGGGGGGCTATACAATGAGCAGTTCTTC
>TRBJ1-3|TRBV9|NA|NA
CASSTLGGSQAGNTIYF
TGTGCCAGCAGCACTCTTGGGGGGTCTCAGGCTGGAAACACCATATATTTT
>TRBJ2-7|TRBV5-1|NA|NA
CASSLQDSPFNEQYF
TGCGCCAGCAGCCTCCAGGACAGCCCATTTAACGAGCAGTACTTC
>TRBJ1-1|TRBV7-8|NA|NA
CASSIRTTEAFF
TGTGCCAGCAGCATACGGACTACTGAAGCTTTCTTT
>TRBJ2-1|TRBV19|TRBD2|NA
CASSITRTSGVEFF
TGTGCCAGTAGTATAACAAGAACTAGCGGGGTGGAGTTCTTC
>TRBJ1-5|TRBV6-1|NA|NA
CASSETPGSNQPQHF
TGTGCCAGCAGTGAAACACCGGGGAGCAATCAGCCCCAGCATTTT
>TRBJ2-2|TRBV7-2|NA|NA
CASSSRPGGTGELFF
TGTGCCAGCAGCTCCAGACCCGGGGGCACCGGGGAGCTGTTTTTT
>TRBJ1-1|TRBV4-1|NA|NA
CASSQDAREAFF
TGCGCCAGCAGCCAAGATGCCAGGGAAGCTTTCTTT
>TRBJ2-1|TRBV7-8|NA|NA
CASSPFQNEQFF
TGTGCCAGCAGCCCTTTCCAGAATGAGCAGTTCTTC
>TRBJ1-2|TRBV7-2|TRBD1|NA
CASSSDRGRGYTF
TGTGCCAGCAGCTCGGACAGGGGGCGGGGCTACACCTTC
>TRBJ2-2|TRBV7-9|NA|NA
CASSPYGVANTGELFF
TGTGCCAGCAGCCCTTACGGGGTAGCGAACACCGGGGAGCTGTTTTTT
>TRBJ2-5|TRBV4-2|TRBD1|NA
CASSQLGQIRGETQYF
TGTGCCAGCAGCCAACTGGGACAGATTCGAGGGGAGACCCAGTACTTC
>TRBJ1-5|TRBV7-8|NA|NA
CASSLGGSQPQHF
TGTGCCAGCAGCTTAGGTGGGAGTCAGCCCCAGCATTTT
>TRBJ1-2|TRBV20-1|NA|NA
CSASRGGYGYTF
TGCAGTGCTAGTAGAGGGGGATATGGCTACACCTTC
>TRBJ2-5|TRBV28|TRBD1|NA
CASRKLYRGRNFETQYF
TGTGCCAGCAGGAAGCTCTACAGGGGGCGAAATTTCGAGACCCAGTACTTC
>TRBJ1-2|TRBV27|TRBD1|NA
CASSQGGQHYGYTF
TGTGCCAGCAGTCAAGGGGGACAGCACTATGGCTACACCTTC
>TRBJ1-4|TRBV7-9|NA|NA
CASSRPGAGEKLFF
TGTGCCAGCAGCCGCCCAGGGGCAGGAGAAAAACTGTTTTTT
>TRBJ1-5|TRBV18|NA|NA
CASSAAGQGQPQHF
TGTGCCAGCTCTGCCGCCGGGCAGGGACAGCCCCAGCATTTT
>TRBJ2-6|TRBV5-5|NA|NA
CASSFLGAAGANVLTF
TGTGCCAGCAGCTTTCTGGGGGCAGCTGGGGCCAACGTCCTGACTTTC
>TRBJ1-5|TRBV7-2|NA|NA
CASSLGKNQPQHF
TGTGCCAGCAGCTTAGGTAAAAATCAGCCCCAGCATTTT
>TRBJ2-1|TRBV3-1/TRBV3-2|NA|NA
CASNDRGLYNEQFF
TGTGCCAGCAATGATAGGGGATTATACAATGAGCAGTTCTTC
>TRBJ2-1|TRBV3-1/TRBV3-2|TRBD2|NA
CASSPRGLADSYNEQFF
TGTGCCAGCAGCCCCCGGGGACTAGCCGACTCCTACAATGAGCAGTTCTTC
>TRBJ1-2|TRBV9|NA|NA
CASSAWEGEGYTF
TGTGCCAGCAGCGCTTGGGAGGGGGAGGGCTACACCTTC